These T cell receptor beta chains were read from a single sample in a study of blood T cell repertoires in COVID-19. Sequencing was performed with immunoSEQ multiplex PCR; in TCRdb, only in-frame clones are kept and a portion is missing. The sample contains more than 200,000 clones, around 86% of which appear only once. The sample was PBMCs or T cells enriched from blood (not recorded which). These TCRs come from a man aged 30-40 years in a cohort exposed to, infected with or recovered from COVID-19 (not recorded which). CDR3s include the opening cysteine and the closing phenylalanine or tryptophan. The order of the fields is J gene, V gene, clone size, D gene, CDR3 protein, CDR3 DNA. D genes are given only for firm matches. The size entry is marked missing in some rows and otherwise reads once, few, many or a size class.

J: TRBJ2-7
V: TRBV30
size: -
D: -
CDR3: CAWRSFSSSRQSSYEQYF
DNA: TGTGCCTGGAGGAGCTTTTCTTCGTCGCGACAGAGCTCCTACGAGCAGTACTTC

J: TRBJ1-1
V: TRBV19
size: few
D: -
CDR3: CASSPQTVNTEAFF
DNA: TGTGCCAGTAGTCCCCAGACAGTGAACACTGAAGCTTTCTTT

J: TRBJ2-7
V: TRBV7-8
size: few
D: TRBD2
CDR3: CASSRGLAGASEQYF
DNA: TGTGCCAGCAGCAGGGGACTAGCGGGAGCGAGCGAGCAGTACTTC

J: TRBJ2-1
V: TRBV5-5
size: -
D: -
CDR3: CASSLDPRGNEQFF
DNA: TGTGCCAGCAGCTTGGACCCCAGGGGCAATGAGCAGTTCTTC

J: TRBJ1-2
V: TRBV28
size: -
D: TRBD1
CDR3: CASSLLIAGPSTGAPQGYTF
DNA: TGTGCCAGCAGTTTATTAATAGCGGGGCCCTCTACAGGGGCCCCCCAGGGCTACACCTTC

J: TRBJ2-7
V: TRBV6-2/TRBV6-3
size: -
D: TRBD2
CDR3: CASSLVAGGYEQYF
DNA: TGTGCCAGCAGTTTAGTAGCGGGAGGATACGAGCAGTACTTC

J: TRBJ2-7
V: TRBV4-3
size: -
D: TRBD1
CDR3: CASSQAPTGYYEQYF
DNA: TGCGCCAGCAGCCAAGCCCCGACAGGGTACTACGAGCAGTACTTC

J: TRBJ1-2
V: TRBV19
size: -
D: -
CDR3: CASSMEVGGYYGYTF
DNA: TGTGCCAGTAGTATGGAGGTCGGAGGGTATTATGGCTACACCTTC

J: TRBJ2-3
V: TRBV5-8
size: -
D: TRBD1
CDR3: CASSQGTGGIDTQYF
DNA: TGTGCCAGCAGCCAAGGGACAGGGGGAATAGATACGCAGTATTTT

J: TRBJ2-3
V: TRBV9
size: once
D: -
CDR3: CASSSPAHTTGDTQYF
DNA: TGTGCCAGCAGCTCGCCGGCTCATACAACGGGAGATACGCAGTATTTT

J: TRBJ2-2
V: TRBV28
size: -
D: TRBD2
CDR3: CASSASGWLGELFF
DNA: TGTGCCAGCAGTGCTAGCGGTTGGCTCGGGGAGCTGTTTTTT

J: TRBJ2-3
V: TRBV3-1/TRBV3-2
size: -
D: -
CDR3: CASSQVLGSGDTQYF
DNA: TGTGCCAGCAGCCAAGTTCTCGGGAGCGGAGATACGCAGTATTTT

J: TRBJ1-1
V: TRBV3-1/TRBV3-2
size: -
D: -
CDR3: CASSRGQNTEAFF
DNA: TGTGCCAGCAGCCGGGGACAGAACACTGAAGCTTTCTTT

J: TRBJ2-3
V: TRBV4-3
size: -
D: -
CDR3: CASSQEPGHTQYF
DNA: TGCGCCAGCAGCCAAGAGCCCGGTCATACGCAGTATTTT

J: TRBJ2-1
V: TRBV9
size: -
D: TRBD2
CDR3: CASNIAGGPAGGYNEQFF
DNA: TGTGCCAGCAACATAGCGGGAGGTCCGGCGGGGGGCTACAATGAGCAGTTCTTC

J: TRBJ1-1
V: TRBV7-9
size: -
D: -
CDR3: CASSFTRVNTEAFF
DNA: TGTGCCAGCAGCTTCACCAGGGTGAACACTGAAGCTTTCTTT

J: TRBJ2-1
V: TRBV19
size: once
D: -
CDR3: CASREQAKSYNEQFF
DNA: TGTGCCAGTAGAGAACAGGCGAAATCCTACAATGAGCAGTTCTTC

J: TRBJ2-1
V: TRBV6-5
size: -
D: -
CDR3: CASGASSYNEQFF
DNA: TGTGCCAGCGGGGCGAGCTCCTACAATGAGCAGTTCTTC

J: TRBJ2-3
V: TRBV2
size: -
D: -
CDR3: CASHDWGSGTDTQYF
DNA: TGTGCCAGTCACGACTGGGGTAGCGGCACAGATACGCAGTATTTT

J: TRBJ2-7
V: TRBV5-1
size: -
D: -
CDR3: CASSFRLDSYEQYF
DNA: TGCGCCAGCAGCTTCCGACTGGACAGCTACGAGCAGTACTTC

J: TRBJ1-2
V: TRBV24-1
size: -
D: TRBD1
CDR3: CATSDTLSGTGFSGYTF
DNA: TGTGCCACCAGTGATACACTTTCCGGGACAGGATTTTCCGGCTACACCTTC

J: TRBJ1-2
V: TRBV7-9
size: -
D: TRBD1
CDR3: CASSSPLDREVGYTF
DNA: TGTGCCAGCAGCTCGCCGCTCGACAGGGAGGTTGGCTACACCTTC

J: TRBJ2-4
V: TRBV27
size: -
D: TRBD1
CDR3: CASMLTGGNIQYF
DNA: TGTGCCAGCATGCTGACAGGGGGGAACATTCAGTACTTC

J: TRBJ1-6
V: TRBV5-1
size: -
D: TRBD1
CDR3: CASSLEGDSSPLHF
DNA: TGCGCCAGCAGCTTGGAGGGGGACAGTTCACCCCTCCACTTT

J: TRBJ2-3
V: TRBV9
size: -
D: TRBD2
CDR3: CASSVVGGYTQYF
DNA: TGTGCCAGCAGCGTAGTGGGGGGGTATACGCAGTATTTT

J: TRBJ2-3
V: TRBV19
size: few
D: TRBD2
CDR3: CASSRTSGSADTQYF
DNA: TGTGCCAGTAGTAGGACTAGCGGGAGTGCGGATACGCAGTATTTT

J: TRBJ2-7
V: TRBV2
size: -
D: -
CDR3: CASSDPGDSYEQYF
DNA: TGTGCCAGCAGTGATCCGGGGGACTCCTACGAGCAGTACTTC

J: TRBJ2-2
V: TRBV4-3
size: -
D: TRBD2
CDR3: CASSQRTSLATGELFF
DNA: TGCGCCAGCAGCCAGAGGACTAGTCTTGCCACCGGGGAGCTGTTTTTT

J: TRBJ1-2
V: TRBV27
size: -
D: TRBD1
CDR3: CASLLKGAGMRLGGYTF
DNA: TGTGCCAGCCTTTTAAAGGGGGCAGGGATGCGTCTTGGTGGCTACACCTTC

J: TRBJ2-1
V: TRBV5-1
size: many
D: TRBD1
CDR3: CASSFPQGANNEQFF
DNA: TGCGCCAGCAGTTTCCCTCAGGGGGCGAACAATGAGCAGTTCTTC

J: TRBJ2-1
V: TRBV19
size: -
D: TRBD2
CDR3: CATKTSGVQEQFF
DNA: TGTGCCACTAAGACTAGCGGGGTCCAAGAGCAGTTCTTC

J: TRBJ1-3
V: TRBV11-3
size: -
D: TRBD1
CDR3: CASSRTGLGGNTIYF
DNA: TGTGCCAGCAGCCGGACAGGGTTAGGTGGAAACACCATATATTTT

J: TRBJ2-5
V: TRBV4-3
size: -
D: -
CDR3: CASSQDRETQYF
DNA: TGCGCCAGCAGCCAAGACCGGGAGACCCAGTACTTC

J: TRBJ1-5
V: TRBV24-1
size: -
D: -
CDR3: CATSVAGIGQPQHF
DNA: TGTGCCACCAGTGTTGCAGGGATCGGTCAGCCCCAGCATTTT

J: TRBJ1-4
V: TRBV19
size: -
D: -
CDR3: CASGGYSATNEKLFF
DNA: TGTGCCAGTGGGGGGTACAGTGCAACTAATGAAAAACTGTTTTTT

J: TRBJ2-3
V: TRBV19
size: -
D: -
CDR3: CASSALVGGTDTQYF
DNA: TGTGCCAGTAGTGCCCTGGTGGGAGGCACAGATACGCAGTATTTT

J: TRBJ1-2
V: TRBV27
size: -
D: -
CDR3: CASSFRQDYGYTF
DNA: TGTGCCAGCAGTTTTCGCCAGGACTATGGCTACACCTTC

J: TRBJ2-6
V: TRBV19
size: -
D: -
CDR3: CASKGGRIGANVLTF
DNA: TGTGCCAGTAAGGGGGGGCGTATTGGGGCCAACGTCCTGACTTTC

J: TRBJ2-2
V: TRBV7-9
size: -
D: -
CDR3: CASSLAEGLGRKNTGELFF
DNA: TGTGCCAGCAGCTTAGCGGAGGGACTTGGACGTAAGAACACCGGGGAGCTGTTTTTT

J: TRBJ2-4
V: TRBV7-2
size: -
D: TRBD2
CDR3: CASSRTSGSADIQYF
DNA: TGTGCCAGCAGCCGGACTAGCGGGAGTGCTGACATTCAGTACTTC

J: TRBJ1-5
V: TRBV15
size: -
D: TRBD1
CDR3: CATSRFLTGSVFNQPQHF
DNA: TGTGCCACCAGCAGATTCCTGACAGGGAGTGTGTTCAATCAGCCCCAGCATTTT

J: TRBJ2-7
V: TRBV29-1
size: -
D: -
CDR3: CSAKGILDGGFYEQYF
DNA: TGCAGCGCTAAGGGAATCCTGGACGGAGGCTTCTACGAGCAGTACTTC

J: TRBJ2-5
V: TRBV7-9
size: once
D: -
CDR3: CASSPGWETQYF
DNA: TGTGCCAGCAGCCCAGGGTGGGAGACCCAGTACTTC

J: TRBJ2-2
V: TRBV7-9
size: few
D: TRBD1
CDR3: CASSRLTGPSTGELFF
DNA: TGTGCCAGCAGCCGATTGACAGGGCCCTCAACCGGGGAGCTGTTTTTT